What follows are 15 T cell receptor beta chains derived from one specimen sequenced in a study of radiotherapy plus CTLA-4 blockade in lung cancer. The protocol was immunoSEQ multiplex PCR, while the TCRdb copy is restricted to in-frame clones and leaves out a portion. The sample has fewer than 65,000 clones, almost 85% seen once; the top ten hold more than 4%. The sample was peripheral blood, taken from a patient treated with radiotherapy plus ipilimumab. The receptor source for this set is a human donor with non-small cell lung cancer whose response to radiotherapy plus ipilimumab could not be evaluated.

The chain combines TRBV9 with TRBJ1-1; unclear D gene. CDR1 SGDLS and CDR2 YYNGEE come from the germline V gene. V was shortened by 4 bases and J by 1 base, with 17 bases between the two germline ends. The CDR3 runs to 16 residues. Written as DNA, the CDR3 is TGTGCCAGCAGCCCCGGGGTGACACTTAAGAACACTGAAGCTTTCTTT. Encoded protein: CASSPGVTLKNTEAFF.

The chain joins TRBV5-1 to TRBJ1-4, with D maybe TRBD1 (6 bases). The CDR3 has 14 amino acids. Trimming stripped 3 bases from V and 7 bases from J, with 13 bases between. Per germline, CDR1 SGHRS and CDR2 YFSETQ. The CDR3 region has the DNA TGCGCCAGCAGCTCACTTGGGGGCTCTGAAAAACTGTTTTTT. Its protein is CASSSLGGSEKLFF.

This clone turned up a few times. The J gene is TRBJ2-1, the V gene TRBV4-2; the D gene is possibly TRBD2 (6 bases). The germline V gene has CDR1 LGHNA and CDR2 YNFKEQ. This CDR3 contains 15 residues. V lost 0 bases, J lost 3 bases, and 9 bases lay in between. The CDR3 loop is CASSQERLDYNEQFF. CDR3 nucleotides: TGTGCCAGCAGCCAAGAGCGACTAGACTACAATGAGCAGTTCTTC.

V is TRBV5-1 and J is TRBJ2-5, with TRBD1 identical over 9 bases. The end of the DNA fits TRBJ2-7 better, so the J call may be wrong. The CDR3 is made up of 14 amino acids. Per the germline V gene, CDR1 is SGHRS and CDR2 is YFSETQ. CDR3: CASGSGQGYSEQYF. CDR3 in DNA: TGCGCCAGCGGATCGGGACAGGGATACTCCGAGCAGTACTTC.

The chain uses TRBV19 and TRBJ1-1; maybe TRBD1 (6 bases). Trimming took 7 bases from V and 6 from J, leaving 18 bases between them. Germline V gives CDR1 LNHDA, CDR2 SQIVND (reference sequence). The CDR3 runs to 14 residues. The CDR3 is CASTVGGHYAEAFF. As DNA, the CDR3 is TGTGCCAGTACCGTAGGGGGACACTACGCTGAAGCTTTCTTT.

The chain combines TRBV28 with TRBJ2-3; TRBD2 matches 8 bases. The germline CDR1 and CDR2 sequences are MDHEN and SYDVKM. The CDR3 contains 13 residues. Trimming at V came to 5 bases and at J to 6 bases, leaving 4 bases not matched to a gene. The CDR3 DNA reads TGTGCCAGCAGTGGCGGGGGGATTGATACGCAGTATTTT. Residues: CASSGGGIDTQYF. Looking up the rest from reference TRBV28 and TRBJ2-3 gives the full variable domain: DVKVTQSSRYLVKRTGEKVFLECVQDMDHENMFWYRQDPGLGLRLIYFSYDVKMKEKGDIPEGYSVSREKKERFSLILESASTNQTSMYLCASSGGGIDTQYFGPGTRLTVL.

The chain joins TRBV19 to TRBJ1-1; D gene unclear. Trimming removed 5 bases from V and 0 bases from J, with 10 bases in between. In germline, CDR1 is LNHDA, CDR2 SQIVND (reference sequence). This CDR3 comprises 14 residues. Written as DNA, the CDR3 is TGTGCCAGTAGTTTCACAGCTATGAACACTGAAGCTTTCTTT. Translation: CASSFTAMNTEAFF.

V and J are TRBV6-5 and TRBJ2-6; tentatively, D is TRBD2 (5 bases). The CDR3 is 15 amino acids. Germline CDR1 and CDR2: MNHEY and SVGAGI. Deletions cut 5 bases from V and 1 base from J, with 9 bases between. The CDR3 loop is CASSKRGSGANVLTF. The CDR3 nucleotides are TGTGCCAGCAGTAAACGGGGTTCTGGGGCCAACGTCCTGACTTTC.

The V gene is TRBV28, the J gene TRBJ1-5; no clear D. Germline assignment: CDR1 MDHEN and CDR2 SYDVKM. With 5 bases removed from V and 9 bases from J, the gap between germline ends came to 8 bases. The CDR3 covers 11 residues. CDR3 residues: CASSPGRPQHF. The CDR3, as DNA: TGTGCCAGCAGTCCGGGGAGGCCCCAGCATTTT.

The rearrangement links TRBV7-6 to TRBJ2-1; tentative D call: TRBD1 (6 bases). Germline CDR1 SGHVS, CDR2 FNYEAQ. The length of the CDR3 is 13 residues. Trimming stripped 5 bases from V and 6 bases from J, with 11 bases between. CDR3 protein: CASSLQGSNEQFF. CDR3 coding DNA: TGTGCCAGCAGCCTTCAGGGGTCCAATGAGCAGTTCTTC.

On this clone: The sample carries other DNA sequences with the same CDR3. The V gene is TRBV6-5, the J gene TRBJ1-1, with a weak D call TRBD1 (6 bases). With 0 bases removed from V and 5 bases from J, the gap between germline ends came to 13 bases. The CDR3 runs 15 residues. Germline V gene sequence: CDR1 MNHEY, CDR2 SVGAGI. Here the CDR3 DNA reads TGTGCCAGCAGTTACTCTGGGGGGGGCTTTACTGAAGCTTTCTTT. Residues: CASSYSGGGFTEAFF.

This chain uses TRBV25-1 with TRBJ2-2; no clear D. Trimming stripped 3 bases from V and 2 bases from J, with 4 bases between. This CDR3 is 13 amino acids long. CDR1 and CDR2 from the germline V gene are MGHDK and SYGVNS. The CDR3 region is CASSEGNTGELFF. The CDR3 bases are TGTGCCAGCAGTGAGGGCAACACCGGGGAGCTGTTTTTT.

The genes are TRBV6-1 and TRBJ1-5; D is undetermined. Trimming left V 7 bases short and J 7 bases short, with 17 bases between. This CDR3 is built from 14 residues. Germline V gene data show CDR1 as MNHNS and CDR2 as SASEGT. The DNA of the CDR3 is TGTGCCAGCACCCTGAGAGGACGGGGACAGCCCCAGCATTTT. Translation gives CASTLRGRGQPQHF.

This chain links TRBV6-5 with TRBJ1-2; perhaps TRBD1 as D (5 bases). Germline CDR1 is MNHEY and CDR2 is SVGAGI. Trimming shortened V by 5 bases and J by 4 bases, and 17 bases separated the two germline ends. The CDR3 extends over 15 amino acids. DNA of the CDR3: TGTGCCAGCAGTGCCCGACAGCCTACACCCTATGGCTACACCTTC. Translating gives CASSARQPTPYGYTF.

The chain joins TRBV18 to TRBJ1-4, with D perhaps TRBD1 (5 bases). The CDR3 totals 16 residues. Per germline, CDR1 KGHSH and CDR2 LQKENI. V dropped 0 bases and J dropped 8 bases, with 16 bases sitting between them. The CDR3: CASSPPNWGGEEKLFF. The CDR3 DNA sequence: TGTGCCAGCTCACCACCGAACTGGGGGGGAGAAGAAAAACTGTTTTTT.